These T cell receptor beta chains were read from a single sample in a study of beta chain features in type 1 diabetes. The table came from immunoSEQ multiplex PCR; TCRdb's copy has only in-frame clones and leaves some out. Counted here are 500,000 to 800,000 clones, around an eighth occurring once; the ten biggest clones make up approximately 0.11%. Material: naive CD4+ T cells from blood. The receptors here all came from a young man with type 1 diabetes. Both conserved end residues are part of each CDR3.

J gene: TRBJ2-3
V gene: TRBV9
CDR3 protein: CASSVSGGTITDTQYF

J gene: TRBJ2-1
V gene: TRBV5-1
CDR3 protein: CASSTTSGGYNEQFF

J gene: TRBJ2-5
V gene: TRBV20-1
CDR3 protein: CSAHRGETQYF

J gene: TRBJ2-7
V gene: TRBV7-7
CDR3 protein: CASSRTSSSEQYF

J gene: TRBJ2-1
V gene: TRBV6-1
CDR3 protein: CASSGGLADNEQFF

J gene: TRBJ1-2
V gene: TRBV7-6
CDR3 protein: CASSPGQGLDYGYTF

J gene: TRBJ2-2
V gene: TRBV30
CDR3 protein: CAWSGRVYTNTGELFF

J gene: TRBJ1-1
V gene: TRBV25-1
CDR3 protein: CASAGQGNTEAFF

J gene: TRBJ2-1
V gene: TRBV7-2
CDR3 protein: CASSLVDTNEQFF

J gene: TRBJ2-7
V gene: TRBV7-3
CDR3 protein: CASSLHSGASYEQYF

J gene: TRBJ2-3
V gene: TRBV9
CDR3 protein: CASSALTGLDTQYF

J gene: TRBJ2-6
V gene: TRBV7-9
CDR3 protein: CAGGNRAGANVLTF